The 19 T cell receptor beta chains below come from one sample, sequenced in a study of control samples from healthy donors and cancer patients. Sequencing used immunoSEQ multiplex PCR; TCRdb keeps in-frame clones, though not all of them. The data show around 120,000 clones, more than 85% seen once. The specimen sequenced was blood. The receptors were sampled from a man aged 30 to 39 in good health.

This clone was seen more than once but under ten times. The CDR3 protein is CASSSGQGANSPLHF. DNA for the CDR3: TGTGCCAGCAGCTCTGGACAGGGGGCGAATTCACCCCTCCACTTT. This rearrangement joins TRBV7-3 to TRBJ1-6; 11 nucleotides match TRBD1. Trimming at V came to 4 bases and at J to 7 bases, leaving 3 bases not matched to a gene. Germline loops: CDR1 SGHTA, CDR2 FQGTGA. This CDR3 is built from 15 residues.

This chain connects TRBV16 to TRBJ1-2, with TRBD1 as a possible D gene (6 bases). Germline-derived CDR1 and CDR2 are KGHSY and FQNENV. This CDR3 contains 14 residues. Trimming took off 2 bases at V and 8 bases at J, with 15 bases between the two ends. The DNA for the CDR3 is TGTGCCAGCAGCCAAGACAGGACGACCGGCGGCTACACCTTC. Its protein is CASSQDRTTGGYTF.

V is TRBV21-1 and J is TRBJ2-7; the table's TRBD2 call for D was not verified on the DNA. TRBV21-1 constitutes a pseudogene. The CDR3 sequence is 18 residues long. CDR3 sequence reads: CASSRRGLAGRRAYEQYV. The CDR3, as DNA: TGTGCCAGCAGCCGGCGGGGGCTAGCGGGGAGGAGGGCCTACGAGCAGTACGTC.

The chain carries TRBV6-5 and TRBJ1-4; 8 nucleotides line up with TRBD1. The CDR3 totals 14 residues. The germline CDR1 and CDR2 sequences are MNHEY and SVGAGI. Trimming removed 2 bases from V and 7 bases from J; junction bases left unmatched: 3. The CDR3 bases are TGTGCCAGCAGTTACGGGACAGGATTTGAAAAACTGTTTTTT. This gives the protein CASSYGTGFEKLFF.

The chain couples TRBV5-4 to TRBJ2-5; tentatively, D is TRBD1 or TRBD2 (5 bases each). Germline V gives CDR1 SGHNT, CDR2 YYREEE (reference sequence). V shed 4 bases and J shed 3 bases, with 16 bases lying between them. This CDR3 is built from 15 residues. The CDR3 sequence is CASSHPGAQKETQYF. The CDR3 nucleotides are TGTGCCAGCAGCCACCCCGGGGCTCAAAAAGAGACCCAGTACTTC.

The gene calls are TRBV6-5 and TRBJ2-2, with D possibly being TRBD1 (6 bases). The germline CDR1 and CDR2 sequences are MNHEY and SVGAGI. V was trimmed by 11 bases and J by 1 base, leaving 8 bases between them. The CDR3 contains 12 residues. CDR3 protein: CAARGNTGELFF. The CDR3 DNA follows: TGTGCCGCCAGGGGGAACACCGGGGAGCTGTTTTTT.

The rearrangement joins TRBV7-8 to TRBJ2-5; 8 bases map to TRBD1. The CDR3 spans 16 residues. The ends lost 5 bases at V and 5 bases at J; junction bases unmatched: 13. The germline V gene encodes CDR1 SGHVS and CDR2 FQNEAQ. The CDR3 loop reads CASSPTAGQVKETQYF. The CDR3 DNA is TGTGCCAGCAGCCCAACGGCGGGACAGGTCAAGGAGACCCAGTACTTC. The whole variable domain, remainder taken from reference TRBV7-8 and TRBJ2-5, is GAGVSQSPRYKVAKRGQDVALRCDPISGHVSLFWYQQALGQGPEFLTYFQNEAQLDKSGLPSDRFFAERPEGSVSTLKIQRTQQEDSAVYLCASSPTAGQVKETQYFGPGTRLLVL.

The chain joins TRBV29-1 to TRBJ1-1; 11 bases are a match to TRBD1. This CDR3 has 11 amino acids. Germline CDR1 SQVTM, CDR2 ANQGSEA. Trimming removed 7 bases from V and 7 bases from J; junction bases left unmatched: 2. This chain's CDR3 is CSGGQGGEAFF. The CDR3, as DNA: TGCAGCGGGGGACAGGGGGGTGAAGCTTTCTTT.

V is TRBV27 and J is TRBJ1-3; no clear D gene. Germline V gene data show CDR1 as MNHEY and CDR2 as SMNVEV (reference sequence). The ends were cut back, 6 bases at V and 0 bases at J, with 12 bases in the middle. The length of the CDR3 is 15 residues. CDR3 nucleotide sequence: TGTGCCAGCAGCCTAGACGGGAACTCTGGAAACACCATATATTTT. Its translation is CASSLDGNSGNTIYF.

The chain uses TRBV25-1 and TRBJ2-7; D is ambiguous. The CDR3 contains 13 residues. The germline V gene has CDR1 MGHDK and CDR2 SYGVNS. The ends were cut back, 2 bases at V and 0 bases at J, with 5 bases in the middle. The CDR3 DNA is TGTGCCAGCAGTGAAGGTGGCTCCTACGAGCAGTACGTC. The encoded protein is CASSEGGSYEQYV.

The chain uses TRBV2 and TRBJ2-7; 10 bases are shared with TRBD1. CDR1 and CDR2 from the germline V gene are SNHLY and FYNNEI. V shed 6 bases and J 0 bases; nucleotides not matched to a gene: 5. The CDR3 is 15 amino acids. CDR3 region: CASRPRDRGSYEQYF. The CDR3 nucleotides read TGTGCCAGCAGACCGCGGGACAGGGGCTCCTACGAGCAGTACTTC.

The chain combines TRBV2 with TRBJ2-7, with a weak D call TRBD2 (5 bases). Deletions cut 3 bases from V and 1 base from J, with 13 bases between. The CDR3 extends over 15 amino acids. Germline loops: CDR1 SNHLY, CDR2 FYNNEI. CDR3 nucleotide sequence: TGTGCCAGCAGTGAGGGAGAGACCCCGTCCTACGAGCAGTACTTC. Translation: CASSEGETPSYEQYF.

The V call is TRBV27, the J call TRBJ1-5, with D perhaps TRBD1 (6 bases). V dropped 2 bases and J dropped 5 bases, with 13 bases sitting between them. Looked up from germline, CDR1 is MNHEY and CDR2 is SMNVEV (reference sequence). This CDR3 has 15 residues. For the CDR3, the DNA is TGTGCCAGCAGTTTAATTGGGACACGGGATCAGCCCCAGCATTTT. Translated: CASSLIGTRDQPQHF.

The V call is TRBV4-2, the J call TRBJ1-6; 8 nucleotides line up with TRBD1. With V trimmed by 5 bases and J by 13 bases, 10 bases remained unmatched. The CDR3 covers 14 residues. From germline, CDR1 is LGHNA and CDR2 YNFKEQ. Written as DNA, the CDR3 is TGTGCCAGCAGCTACGGACAGGGCCCACGGCCCCTCCACTTT. Translated: CASSYGQGPRPLHF.

V is TRBV9 and J is TRBJ1-3; 9 bases align to TRBD1. The trim removed 4 bases at V and 3 bases at J, leaving 8 bases unmatched. The CDR3 consists of 16 residues. Per germline, CDR1 SGDLS and CDR2 YYNGEE. Here the CDR3 reads CASSPRTGALGNTIYF. CDR3 coding DNA: TGTGCCAGCAGCCCCCGGACAGGGGCGCTTGGAAACACCATATATTTT.

CDR3 coding DNA: TGTGCCAGCATGACCCTGGGACAGCACACCCCTTATGGCTACACCTTC. Its protein is CASMTLGQHTPYGYTF. The chain employs TRBV2 and TRBJ1-2; TRBD1 aligns across 7 bases. Germline loops: CDR1 SNHLY, CDR2 FYNNEI. Trimming removed 7 bases from V and 5 bases from J; junction bases left unmatched: 16. The CDR3 spans 16 residues.

The rearrangement links TRBV2 to TRBJ2-5; D ambiguous. Germline lookup yields CDR1 SNHLY and CDR2 FYNNEI. The CDR3 is 12 residues long. V gave up 6 bases and J gave up 4 bases, with 9 bases separating them. CDR3 in amino acids: CASSLRLETQYF. In DNA form, the CDR3 reads TGTGCCAGCAGCCTCCGACTAGAGACCCAGTACTTC. Variable domain in full (rest from reference TRBV2 and TRBJ2-5): EPEVTQTPSHQVTQMGQEVILRCVPISNHLYFYWYRQILGQKVEFLVSFYNNEISEKSEIFDDQFSVERPDGSNFTLKIRSTKLEDSAMYFCASSLRLETQYFGPGTRLLVL.

J is TRBJ1-5 and V is TRBV2, with D possibly matching TRBD1 (5 bases). V shed 4 bases and J shed 3 bases, with 22 bases lying between them. From germline, CDR1 is SNHLY and CDR2 FYNNEI. This CDR3 has 18 amino acids. The CDR3 sequence is CASSVNLGTVSDNQPQHF. In nucleotides, the CDR3 is TGTGCCAGCAGTGTCAACTTGGGGACCGTTTCGGACAATCAGCCCCAGCATTTT.

The chain has TRBV11-2 and TRBJ2-5; 9 positions match TRBD1. Trimming cost V 5 bases and J 2 bases; bases outside gene matches: 6. This CDR3 has 15 residues. Germline loops: CDR1 SGHAT, CDR2 FQNNGV. The CDR3 is CASSGQGTGQETQYF. CDR3 nucleotide sequence: TGTGCCAGCAGCGGACAGGGGACAGGTCAAGAGACCCAGTACTTC.